The 11 T cell receptor beta chains below all came from one sample that was sequenced in a study of blood T cell repertoires in COVID-19. Assay: immunoSEQ multiplex PCR; the TCRdb copy retains only in-frame clones and omits some. The data hold roughly 59,000 clones, with around 83% observed a single time. Sequenced sample: peripheral blood. These receptors came from a human donor in a cohort sampled during active COVID-19.

This clone was counted only a few times. V gene TRBV2 combines with J gene TRBJ1-2; D ambiguous. CDR1 and CDR2 (germline): SNHLY, FYNNEI. V dropped 6 bases and J dropped 3 bases, with 17 bases sitting between them. The CDR3 loop spans 15 amino acids. Here the CDR3 DNA reads TGTGCCAGCAGGGACTACTATTTTAAGGACTATGGCTACACCTTC. It encodes CASRDYYFKDYGYTF.

The chain is built from TRBV14 and TRBJ2-5; D might be TRBD2 (7 bases). The CDR3 has 14 amino acids. Between the trimmed V and J ends, which lost 5 bases and 5 bases, there was a span of 15 bases. CDR1 and CDR2 from the germline V gene are SGHDN and FVKESK. Written as DNA, the CDR3 is TGTGCCAGCAGCAGACTCGGGGGGCCGGAGACCCAGTACTTC. This sequence encodes CASSRLGGPETQYF.

This clone was detected only a few times. The V and J genes are TRBV6-5 and TRBJ1-5; D gene ambiguous. V lost 3 bases to trimming and J lost 0 bases, with 12 bases between them. Germline values: CDR1 MNHEY, CDR2 SVGAGI. The CDR3 has 16 residues. CDR3 sequence: CASSYEPGNSNQPQHF. The CDR3 region has the DNA TGTGCCAGCAGTTATGAGCCCGGGAATAGCAATCAGCCCCAGCATTTT.

This clone occurred once. V and J are TRBV3-1 (or the pseudogene TRBV3-2) and TRBJ2-5; TRBD2 is a possible D gene (6 bases). This CDR3 has 15 amino acids. Between the trimmed V and J ends, which lost 5 bases and 6 bases, there was a span of 19 bases. The germline gives CDR1 LGHDT, CDR2 YNNKEL (reference sequence). CDR3 nucleotides: TGTGCCAGCAGCTTTGGGGCGGCTGGGGGGAAGACCCAGTACTTC. The encoded protein is CASSFGAAGGKTQYF.

This clone was recorded a few times. The rearrangement uses TRBV4-1 and TRBJ2-3, with a possible D match to TRBD2 (5 bases). The CDR3 runs 16 residues. Deletions cut 1 base from V and 0 bases from J, with 11 bases between. Germline CDR1 reads MGHRA; CDR2 reads YSYEKL. The CDR3 DNA sequence: TGCGCCAGCAGCCAAGCAAAAAGGACTAGCACAGATACGCAGTATTTT. It translates to CASSQAKRTSTDTQYF.

The chain uses TRBV13 and TRBJ1-6, with D tentatively TRBD1 (5 bases). The CDR3 runs 13 residues. CDR1 is PRHDT and CDR2 is FYEKMQ in the germline V gene (reference sequence). Trimming removed 8 bases at V and 8 bases at J, with 13 bases between. CDR3 DNA sequence: TGTGCCAGCTCCAGGGAAGATGATTCACCCCTCCACTTT. Translation gives CASSREDDSPLHF.

In DNA form, the CDR3 reads TGCGCCAGCAGCGTACACCGAAGCTCTGGGGCCAACGTCCTGACTTTC. It translates to CASSVHRSSGANVLTF. V usage is TRBV5-1 and J usage is TRBJ2-6, with no clear D. CDR1 and CDR2 from the germline V gene are SGHRS and YFSETQ. V was trimmed by 4 bases and J by 0 bases, leaving 11 bases between them. The CDR3 extends over 16 amino acids.

The V gene is TRBV5-3, the J gene TRBJ2-6; perhaps TRBD1 as D (5 bases). Being an ORF, TRBV5-3 has a function that is uncertain. The CDR3 extends over 14 amino acids. The V gene lost 4 bases and the J gene lost 0 bases, with 5 bases spanning the gap. CDR3 coding DNA: TGTGCCAGAAGCGGGGCCTCTGGGGCCAACGTCCTGACTTTC. Translation gives CARSGASGANVLTF.

The chain couples TRBV5-4 to TRBJ2-6, with D perhaps matching TRBD2 (6 bases). This CDR3 has 15 amino acids. Germline V lookup: CDR1 SGHNT, CDR2 YYREEE (reference sequence). V was cut by 6 bases and J by 1 base, with 11 bases left in between. CDR3 loop: CASNGGRSGANVLTF. CDR3 DNA sequence: TGTGCCAGCAACGGGGGTCGGTCTGGGGCCAACGTCCTGACTTTC.

In nucleotides, the CDR3 is TGTGCCAGCAGTGGACAGGGAATAAACTATGGCTACACCTTC. It codes for CASSGQGINYGYTF. The chain recombines TRBV2 with TRBJ1-2, with TRBD1 matching over 7 bases. There are 14 residues in the CDR3. With V trimmed by 4 bases and J by 2 bases, 4 bases remained unmatched. The germline V gene has CDR1 SNHLY and CDR2 FYNNEI.

The chain carries TRBV5-4 and TRBJ2-3, with 9 bases lining up with TRBD2. The germline V gene has CDR1 SGHNT and CDR2 YYREEE (reference sequence). V was pared by 2 bases and J by 0 bases, with 7 bases of the junction left unmatched. CDR3 length equals 17 residues. The CDR3 spells CASSFSGSSTSTDTQYF. The CDR3 coding sequence is TGTGCCAGCAGCTTTAGCGGGAGCTCAACCAGCACAGATACGCAGTATTTT.